Below, 31 T cell receptor beta chains from the same sample are listed, as sequenced in a study of spatial heterogeneity in lung cancer. From the 5' RACE reads, TCRdb called clonotypes with MiXCR, one entry per CDR3 protein. The repertoire holds about 41,000 distinct CDR3 sequences, roughly a tenth seen once, with approximately 17% in the top ten. Time point reported: blood at routine non-recurrence follow-up after resection. The material was PBMCs, obtained at follow-up. The receptor set was obtained from a female donor with early-stage non-small cell lung cancer.

The table lists this clonotype with a few counts. The CDR3 protein is CASSDTSGTSGGPYEQYF. The CDR3 region has the DNA TGTGCCAGCAGTGACACCTCCGGGACTAGCGGGGGACCCTACGAGCAGTACTTC. The chain recombines TRBV28 with TRBJ2-7; TRBD2 matches 14 bases. V lost 5 bases and J lost 2; bases outside the gene matches: 11. CDR1 and CDR2 (germline): MDHEN, SYDVKM. The CDR3 has 18 residues.

This clonotype has ten or more counts. The gene calls are TRBV5-4 and TRBJ1-2, with a possible D match to TRBD1 (5 bases). This CDR3 spans 16 amino acids. Looked up from germline, CDR1 is SGHNT and CDR2 is YYREEE (reference sequence). Trimming took 0 bases from V and 3 from J, leaving 15 bases between them. The CDR3 here is CASSLAQGRADYGYTF. The CDR3, as DNA: TGTGCCAGCAGCTTGGCTCAGGGAAGGGCGGACTATGGCTACACCTTC.

In its sample, this clonotype is medium-sized. The chain combines TRBV29-1 with TRBJ2-7; 7 bases fit TRBD1. The CDR3 extends over 13 amino acids. Per the germline V gene, CDR1 is SQVTM and CDR2 is ANQGSEA. V dropped 6 bases and J dropped 4; count of bases not matched to a gene: 9. CDR3 coding DNA: TGCAGCGTCCGCAGGGGGTCCTCTTACGAGCAGTACTTC. Translating gives CSVRRGSSYEQYF.

The genes are TRBV4-1 and TRBJ1-1, with TRBD1 matching over 10 bases. The CDR3 extends over 15 amino acids. V lost 4 bases, J lost 1 base, and 3 bases stayed unmatched. Germline CDR1 is MGHRA and CDR2 is YSYEKL. The CDR3 sequence is CASSRGQGTNTEAFF. The CDR3 DNA sequence: TGCGCCAGCAGCCGGGGACAGGGGACGAACACTGAAGCTTTCTTT.

The chain is built from TRBV19 and TRBJ1-5; TRBD1 might be the D (5 bases). The CDR3 loop spans 13 amino acids. Germline lookup yields CDR1 LNHDA and CDR2 SQIVND (reference sequence). The V and J ends lost 4 bases and 6 bases respectively, with 10 bases between them. DNA of the CDR3: TGTGCCAGTAGTACCGTGAGGGGTCAGCCCCAGCATTTT. Translating it yields CASSTVRGQPQHF. Based on the CDR3 plus reference TRBV19 and TRBJ1-5, the full variable domain is DGGITQSPKYLFRKEGQNVTLSCEQNLNHDAMYWYRQDPGQGLRLIYYSQIVNDFQKGDIAEGYSVSREKKESFPLTVTSAQKNPTAFYLCASSTVRGQPQHFGDGTRLSIL.

This clonotype is medium-sized within its sample. J is TRBJ2-3 and V is TRBV5-1; a possible D gene is TRBD1 (6 bases). Between the trimmed V and J ends, which lost 3 bases and 3 bases, there was a span of 14 bases. The CDR3 has 15 amino acids. Germline values: CDR1 SGHRS, CDR2 YFSETQ. The CDR3 spells CASSYREPLTDTQYF. CDR3 nucleotide sequence: TGCGCCAGCAGCTACAGGGAGCCCCTGACAGATACGCAGTATTTT.

Ten or more counts support this clonotype. The CDR3: CSVEVQKNTEAFF. The CDR3 coding sequence is TGCAGCGTTGAAGTCCAGAAGAACACTGAAGCTTTCTTT. The V and J genes are TRBV29-1 and TRBJ1-1, with D hard to call. Germline assignment: CDR1 SQVTM and CDR2 ANQGSEA. The CDR3 has 13 residues. Trimming cost V 1 base and J 1 base, with 7 bases left between them.

In this sample, this clonotype turned up a few times. The chain employs TRBV6-5 and TRBJ2-7; 9 bases match TRBD1. The V gene end was trimmed by 3 bases and the J gene end by 6 bases; junction bases not matched to a gene: 9. The CDR3 is made up of 15 amino acids. Germline CDR1 reads MNHEY; CDR2 reads SVGAGI. CDR3 nucleotide sequence: TGTGCCAGCAGTTATGGACAGGGGTCTTGGGGCGAGCAGTACTTC. The encoded protein is CASSYGQGSWGEQYF.

This clonotype was counted ten times or more. CDR3 nucleotides: TGTGCCGGTGAATCTGGGGCCTACGAGCAGTACTTC. Amino acids: CAGESGAYEQYF. The chain uses TRBV2 and TRBJ2-7; unclear D gene. The ends were cut back, 11 bases at V and 2 bases at J, with 13 bases in the middle. CDR1 SNHLY and CDR2 FYNNEI come from the germline V gene. This CDR3 spans 12 amino acids.

The genes are TRBV24-1 and TRBJ2-2; maybe TRBD1 (7 bases). This CDR3 has 16 amino acids. Trimming left V 3 bases short and J 3 bases short, with 13 bases between. The germline CDR1 and CDR2 sequences are KGHDR and SFDVKD. The CDR3 region has the DNA TGTGCCACCAGTGATCCTGCCAGGGGGGACACCGGGGAGCTGTTTTTT. It codes for CATSDPARGDTGELFF.

This clonotype appeared a few times. V and J are TRBV11-2 and TRBJ2-3; TRBD2 agrees at 15 bases. CDR3 size: 20 residues. From germline, CDR1 is SGHAT and CDR2 FQNNGV. V was clipped by 2 bases and J by 0 bases; unmatched bases: 9. CDR3 region: CASSLTRGLAGGPSTDTQYF. Here the CDR3 DNA reads TGTGCCAGCAGCTTAACGAGGGGACTAGCGGGGGGACCTAGCACAGATACGCAGTATTTT.

This clonotype was counted only a few times. This chain joins TRBV5-5 and TRBJ2-7; the D call may be TRBD1 or TRBD2 (5 bases each). CDR3 length: 14 residues. Germline V gives CDR1 SGHKS, CDR2 YYEKEE (reference sequence). V dropped 4 bases and J dropped 4 bases, with 15 bases sitting between them. The CDR3 region has the DNA TGTGCCAGCAGCATAGCCGGGACGGGGTACGAGCAGTACTTC. Residues: CASSIAGTGYEQYF.

This clonotype showed up just a few times. The chain carries TRBV25-1 and TRBJ2-2; 10 bases line up with TRBD2. V was pared by 5 bases and J by 2 bases, with 17 bases of the junction left unmatched. The CDR3 runs to 20 residues. Looked up from germline, CDR1 is MGHDK and CDR2 is SYGVNS. CDR3 region: CASSNSLALAGALNTGELFF. The CDR3 DNA reads as TGTGCCAGCAGTAACTCCTTGGCGCTAGCGGGGGCCTTAAACACCGGGGAGCTGTTTTTT.

This clonotype was recorded a few times. Because the CDR3's place on the DNA is in doubt, the DNA is left out and the CDR3 is given as listed by TCRdb. The chain uses TRBV28 and TRBJ2-2; no check of the table's D call, TRBD1, against the DNA was made. Germline V gives CDR1 MDHEN, CDR2 SYDVKM. Including both end residues, the CDR3 is 16 amino acids long. CDR3 loop: CASSILGGIGTGELFF.

This clonotype has a handful of counts. The CDR3 coding sequence is TGTGCCACCAGTGAGGGGACAGGCTTTAGCACAGATACGCAGTATTTT. Translation: CATSEGTGFSTDTQYF. J is TRBJ2-3 and V is TRBV24-1; 8 bases are a match to TRBD1. The CDR3 has 16 amino acids. The ends lost 4 bases at V and 0 bases at J; junction bases unmatched: 5. CDR1 is KGHDR and CDR2 is SFDVKD in the germline V gene.

This sequence joins TRBV20-1 and TRBJ2-2; D possibly corresponds to TRBD1 (5 bases). The CDR3 sequence is 11 residues long. Germline CDR1 DFQATT, CDR2 SNEGSKA (reference sequence). The ends were cut back, 6 bases at V and 6 bases at J, with 8 bases in the middle. The CDR3 loop is CSAQGAGELFF. CDR3 bases: TGCAGTGCCCAGGGCGCCGGGGAGCTGTTTTTT.

The V and J genes are TRBV29-1 and TRBJ2-1; 12 bases are shared with TRBD2. The V gene end was trimmed by 4 bases and the J gene end by 0 bases; junction bases not matched to a gene: 13. CDR3 length: 19 residues. Per the germline V gene, CDR1 is SQVTM and CDR2 is ANQGSEA. CDR3 sequence (DNA): TGCAGCGTTGTGTTTGGGCTAGCGGGGGGGATAAGCTCCTACAATGAGCAGTTCTTC. Its protein product is CSVVFGLAGGISSYNEQFF.

This clonotype was counted ten times or more. The V gene is TRBV7-6, the J gene TRBJ2-6; 7 bases map to TRBD1. From germline, CDR1 is SGHVS and CDR2 FNYEAQ. The CDR3 spans 15 residues. V shed 8 bases, J shed 4 bases, and the junction held 8 bases outside the gene matches. The CDR3 sequence is CASGQTGVGANVLTF. The CDR3 DNA sequence: TGTGCCAGCGGACAAACAGGGGTAGGGGCCAACGTCCTGACTTTC.

The chain links TRBV20-1 to TRBJ1-5; D is unclear. The CDR3 length is 12 residues. CDR1 is DFQATT and CDR2 is SNEGSKA in the germline V gene (reference sequence). Trimming pared 0 bases from V and 1 base from J, leaving 1 base between. The CDR3 here is CSARDSNQPQHF. The CDR3 DNA follows: TGCAGTGCTAGAGACAGCAATCAGCCCCAGCATTTT.

This clonotype has ten or more counts. The gene calls are TRBV6-2 or TRBV6-3 and TRBJ1-1; tentatively, D is TRBD1 (6 bases). The CDR3 has 14 amino acids. V gave up 7 bases and J gave up 1 base, with 13 bases separating them. CDR1 is MNHEY, CDR2 SVGEGT, per germline. The DNA of the CDR3 is TGTGCCAGCAAAGGACGGGACAAGAACACTGAAGCTTTCTTT. This encodes CASKGRDKNTEAFF.

The sample holds many counts of this clonotype. The chain links TRBV20-1 to TRBJ2-7, with TRBD2 identical over 12 bases. Germline CDR1 reads DFQATT; CDR2 reads SNEGSKA (reference sequence). There are 19 residues in the CDR3. The V gene end was trimmed by 1 base and the J gene end by 0 bases; junction bases not matched to a gene: 13. For the CDR3, the DNA is TGCAGTGCTAGAGTGAGGCGACTAGCGGGGGTTTCGAGCTCCTACGAGCAGTACTTC. It is translated as CSARVRRLAGVSSSYEQYF.

This chain links TRBV11-2 with TRBJ2-1; D might be TRBD2 (7 bases). V dropped 1 base and J dropped 0 bases, with 13 bases sitting between them. CDR3 length: 17 residues. Germline-derived CDR1 and CDR2 are SGHAT and FQNNGV. CDR3 bases: TGTGCCAGCAGCTTAGTTGGGGGGGCAGGCTCCTACAATGAGCAGTTCTTC. Protein product: CASSLVGGAGSYNEQFF.

This clonotype was recorded many times. This chain connects TRBV7-9 to TRBJ2-3, with 8 bases matching TRBD1. The V gene end was trimmed by 6 bases and the J gene end by 1 base; junction bases not matched to a gene: 6. From germline, CDR1 is SEHNR and CDR2 FQNEAQ (reference sequence). This CDR3 is built from 15 residues. CDR3 protein: CASRRPGQGTDTQYF. As DNA, the CDR3 is TGTGCCAGCAGAAGACCGGGACAGGGCACAGATACGCAGTATTTT. Full variable domain (outside the CDR3, taken from reference TRBV7-9 and TRBJ2-3): DTGVSQNPRHKITKRGQNVTFRCDPISEHNRLYWYRQTLGQGPEFLTYFQNEAQLEKSRLLSDRFSAERPKGSFSTLEIQRTEQGDSAMYLCASRRPGQGTDTQYFGPGTRLTVL.

This clonotype was counted ten times or more. The rearrangement joins TRBV29-1 to TRBJ2-5; D is perhaps TRBD1 (6 bases). The V gene lost 6 bases and the J gene lost 1 base, with 9 bases spanning the gap. Germline V gene data show CDR1 as SQVTM and CDR2 as ANQGSEA. The CDR3 is made up of 12 amino acids. The CDR3 DNA reads TGCAGCGTCCGACAGGCCCAAGAGACCCAGTACTTC. It encodes CSVRQAQETQYF.

About this clonotype: A much larger clone sits a single nucleotide away, making a read error possible. The chain combines TRBV7-8 with TRBJ2-5; D ambiguous. Germline V gives CDR1 SGHVS, CDR2 FQNEAQ. The CDR3 is 13 residues long. CDR3 sequence (DNA): TGTGTCAGCAGCAAGAGGATCAAAGAGACCCAGTACTTC. This codes for CVSSKRIKETQYF. The entire variable domain, with the rest obtained from reference TRBV7-8 and TRBJ2-5, is as follows: GAGVSQSPRYKVAKRGQDVALRCDPISGHVSLFWYQQALGQGPEFLTYFQNEAQLDKSGLPSDRFFAERPEGSVSTLKIQRTQQEDSAVYLCVSSKRIKETQYFGPGTRLLVL.

V is TRBV5-1 and J is TRBJ2-7, with D perhaps matching TRBD1 or TRBD2 (5 bases each). Germline V gene lookup returns CDR1 SGHRS and CDR2 YFSETQ. V was clipped by 4 bases and J by 6 bases, with 17 bases between them. This CDR3 comprises 14 residues. DNA for the CDR3: TGCGCCAGCAGCCCTTCCGGGACCTTGGGCGAGCAGTACTTC. Protein: CASSPSGTLGEQYF.

This chain uses TRBV19 with TRBJ2-5; possible D gene TRBD2, 7 bases. Trimming took 5 bases from V and 2 from J, leaving 15 bases between them. CDR1 LNHDA and CDR2 SQIVND come from the germline V gene (reference sequence). The CDR3 spans 15 residues. This CDR3 reads CASSSPGGSQETQYF. Written as DNA, the CDR3 is TGTGCCAGTAGTTCCCCGGGGGGCTCTCAAGAGACCCAGTACTTC.

This clonotype was counted only a few times. The chain has TRBV5-6 and TRBJ2-7; 10 bases line up with TRBD1. The CDR3 covers 17 residues. CDR1 and CDR2 (germline): SGHDT, YYEEEE. The V and J ends lost 4 bases and 6 bases, in that order; junction bases with no gene match: 16. CDR3 residues: CASSPPTLTGGTGEQYF. The CDR3 coding sequence is TGTGCCAGCAGCCCCCCGACCCTGACAGGGGGCACGGGCGAGCAGTACTTC.

The sample holds one count of this clonotype. The gene calls are TRBV6-1 and TRBJ2-3, with TRBD2 as a possible D gene (6 bases). Germline lookup yields CDR1 MNHNS and CDR2 SASEGT. The CDR3 runs to 13 residues. Deletions cut 9 bases from V and 8 bases from J, with 18 bases between. The CDR3 nucleotides read TGTGCCAGTGCAGGCGGAGGGGCGGGTACGCAGTATTTT. Encoded protein: CASAGGGAGTQYF.

CDR3 sequence reads: CASSPELTSTDTQYF. CDR3 DNA: TGTGCCAGCAGCCCCGAGCTGACTAGCACAGATACGCAGTATTTT. This chain links TRBV5-5 with TRBJ2-3; D is unclear. The V end was cut by 4 bases, the J end by 0 bases, with 12 bases between. Germline V gene sequence: CDR1 SGHKS, CDR2 YYEKEE (reference sequence). This CDR3 contains 15 residues.

This clonotype was detected a few times. Germline is not matched at one junction end, which may reflect a read error. The J gene is TRBJ1-6, the V gene TRBV2; 9 nucleotides line up with TRBD1. Germline V CDR1 and CDR2: SNHLY, FYNNEI. The CDR3 contains 15 residues. Here the CDR3 DNA reads TGTGCCAGCAGTGGGGGACAGGGCTATAATTCATCCCTCCACTTT. This sequence encodes CASSGGQGYNSSLHF.